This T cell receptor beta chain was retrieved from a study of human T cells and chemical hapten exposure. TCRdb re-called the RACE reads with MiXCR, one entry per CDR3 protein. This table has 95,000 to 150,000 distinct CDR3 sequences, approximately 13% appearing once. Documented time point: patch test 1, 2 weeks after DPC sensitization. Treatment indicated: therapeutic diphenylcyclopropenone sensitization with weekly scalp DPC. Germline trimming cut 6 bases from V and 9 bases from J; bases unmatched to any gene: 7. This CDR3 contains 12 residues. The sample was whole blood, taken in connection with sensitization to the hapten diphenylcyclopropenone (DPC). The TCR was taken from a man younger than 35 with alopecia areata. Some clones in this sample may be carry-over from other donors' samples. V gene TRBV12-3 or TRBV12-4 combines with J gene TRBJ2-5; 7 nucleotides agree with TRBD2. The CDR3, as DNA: TGTGCCAGCAGACAACCGGGACTACCCCAGTACTTC. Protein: CASRQPGLPQYF.